The sequence of this T cell receptor (beta chain) was determined in a study of T cell repertoires in cytomegalovirus infection. Whole-study context: Matching HLA type and CMV infection were both indicated by public TCR beta signatures. Whole-study results and caveats: Ex vivo, HLA-C-restricted CMV-specific TCR beta clonotypes prevailed over the rest of the response. CMV carriers with the relevant HLA were identified by cumulative public TCR beta family frequency.

TCRdb fed the reads into MiXCR, producing one record per CDR3 protein. The sample carries some 320,000 distinct CDR3 sequences, 8% to 9.5% recorded once. About this clonotype: The antigen remains undetermined.

This TCR came from a human donor in good health (CMV status not recorded). Some clones in this sample may be carry-over from other donors' samples. Sequencing was performed on PBMCs.

The CDR3 bases are TGTGCCAGCAGTTCCGGGACTAGATACACCGGGGAGCTGTTTTTT. Protein product: CASSSGTRYTGELFF. This chain connects TRBV6-2 or TRBV6-3 to TRBJ2-2, with 8 bases identical to TRBD2. The ends lost 4 bases at V and 3 bases at J; junction bases unmatched: 4. Germline CDR1 reads MNHEY; CDR2 reads SVGEGT. The CDR3 is 15 residues long.